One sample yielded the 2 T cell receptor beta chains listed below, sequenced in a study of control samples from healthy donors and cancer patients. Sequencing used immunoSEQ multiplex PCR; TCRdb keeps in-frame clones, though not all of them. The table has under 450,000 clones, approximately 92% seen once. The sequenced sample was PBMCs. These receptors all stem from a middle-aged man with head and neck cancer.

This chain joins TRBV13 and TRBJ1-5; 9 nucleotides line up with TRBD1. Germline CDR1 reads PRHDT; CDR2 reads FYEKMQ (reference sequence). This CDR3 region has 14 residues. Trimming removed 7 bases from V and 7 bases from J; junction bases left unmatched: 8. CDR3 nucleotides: TGTGCCAGCACCCTGGGACAGGGCGGGCAGCCCCAGCATTTT. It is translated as CASTLGQGGQPQHF.

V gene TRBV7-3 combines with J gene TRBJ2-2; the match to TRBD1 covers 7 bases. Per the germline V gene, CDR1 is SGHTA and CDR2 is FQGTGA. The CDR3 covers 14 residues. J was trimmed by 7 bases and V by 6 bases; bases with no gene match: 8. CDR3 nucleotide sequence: TGTGCCAGCAGTCCCGGGACAGCAGTCGGGGAGCTGTTTTTT. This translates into CASSPGTAVGELFF.